The rows below give T cell receptor beta chains drawn from one sample of a study of beta chain features in type 1 diabetes. The method was immunoSEQ multiplex PCR; TCRdb's version includes in-frame clones alone and lacks a portion of them. The repertoire consists of 150,000 to 180,000 clones, with 11% occurring once and the leading ten covering about 2%. Sequenced: central memory CD4+ T cells from blood. The origin of the receptors is a man younger than 30 in good health. Each CDR3 is given with its conserved first and last residue. A D gene is named only where the DNA matches it firmly. The size field is filled for only some rows; it gives once, few, many or a size class.

D | size | J | V | CDR3 | DNA
. | once | TRBJ2-7 | TRBV5-4 | CASSLARGSSYEQYF | TGTGCCAGCAGCTTGGCTCGGGGAAGCAGCTACGAGCAGTACTTC
TRBD1 | . | TRBJ2-7 | TRBV28 | CASSTGTGTYEQYF | TGTGCCAGCAGTACCGGGACAGGCACCTACGAGCAGTACTTC
. | . | TRBJ1-2 | TRBV9 | CASSVGPGRHGYTF | TGTGCCAGCAGCGTAGGCCCAGGGCGGCATGGCTACACCTTC
. | . | TRBJ1-1 | TRBV7-2 | CASSLVGRGTEAFF | .
. | . | TRBJ1-6 | TRBV2 | CASRARLGGNSPLHF | TGTGCCAGCAGAGCTAGACTGGGTGGTAATTCACCCCTCCACTTT
TRBD1 | few | TRBJ2-7 | TRBV10-3 | CAISDYAGTGGYEQYF | TGTGCCATCAGTGACTACGCCGGGACAGGGGGCTACGAGCAGTACTTC
. | few | TRBJ2-7 | TRBV10-3 | CAISQMKGNEQYF | TGTGCCATCAGTCAAATGAAAGGCAACGAGCAGTACTTC
TRBD2 | few | TRBJ2-1 | TRBV6-5 | CASSPLAGDNEQFF | TGTGCCAGCAGTCCGCTAGCGGGGGACAATGAGCAGTTCTTC
TRBD1 | . | TRBJ1-1 | TRBV30 | CAWTRQGATEAFF | TGTGCCTGGACTAGACAGGGGGCCACTGAAGCTTTCTTT
. | . | TRBJ1-2 | TRBV7-3 | CASSLAPRDYGYTF | TGTGCCAGCAGCTTAGCCCCCCGGGACTATGGCTACACCTTC
. | . | TRBJ1-1 | TRBV5-6 | CATAMFRGMNTEAFF | TGTGCCACCGCGATGTTTCGGGGGATGAACACTGAAGCTTTCTTT
. | many | TRBJ1-1 | TRBV5-1 | CASSLPKHGRDTEAFF | TGCGCCAGCAGCTTACCGAAACACGGTCGGGACACTGAAGCTTTCTTT
TRBD1 | few | TRBJ1-4 | TRBV4-3 | CASSQELGTGAEGKLFF | TGCGCCAGCAGCCAAGAACTTGGGACAGGGGCCGAGGGGAAACTGTTTTTT
. | . | TRBJ2-7 | TRBV9 | CASNQGGPAAYEQYF | TGTGCCAGCAACCAGGGGGGCCCCGCCGCCTACGAGCAGTACTTC
. | few | TRBJ2-7 | TRBV7-2 | CASSSRSYEQYF | TGTGCCAGCAGCTCCCGATCCTACGAGCAGTACTTC
TRBD1 | many | TRBJ2-4 | TRBV7-2 | CASRLFGTGGVKNIQYF | TGTGCCAGCAGACTTTTCGGGACAGGGGGCGTCAAAAACATTCAGTACTTC
. | . | TRBJ2-5 | TRBV29-1 | CSVGPGTQETQYF | TGCAGCGTTGGGCCAGGGACCCAAGAGACCCAGTACTTC
. | few | TRBJ2-3 | TRBV9 | CASSVGGGAYTQYF | TGTGCCAGCAGCGTCGGGGGCGGTGCATATACGCAGTATTTT
TRBD2 | . | TRBJ2-5 | TRBV7-6 | CASSERGRGGRETQYF | TGTGCCAGCAGCGAGCGGGGGCGGGGGGGCCGCGAGACCCAGTACTTC
. | . | TRBJ1-6 | TRBV7-9 | CASSMDSYNSPLHF | TGTGCCAGCAGCATGGACAGTTATAATTCACCCCTCCACTTT
. | few | TRBJ1-4 | TRBV9 | CASSVGHVSTNEKLFF | TGTGCCAGCAGCGTAGGACATGTTTCAACTAATGAAAAACTGTTTTTT
TRBD1 | . | TRBJ1-4 | TRBV15 | CATSITGGLIEKLFF | TGTGCCACCAGCATCACAGGGGGCTTGATTGAAAAACTGTTTTTT
TRBD2 | . | TRBJ2-7 | TRBV13 | CASSPLGREGEQYF | TGTGCCAGCAGTCCCTTAGGGCGGGAGGGCGAGCAGTACTTC
. | . | TRBJ1-2 | TRBV9 | CASSVGPQENYGYTF | TGTGCCAGCAGCGTAGGCCCCCAAGAGAACTATGGCTACACCTTC
. | . | TRBJ2-7 | TRBV28 | CASQAVQPGLYEQYF | TGTGCCAGCCAAGCAGTCCAGCCAGGGCTGTACGAGCAGTACTTC
TRBD1 | many | TRBJ1-1 | TRBV6-5 | CASSLTGRTEAFF | TGTGCCAGCAGCCTGACAGGGAGGACTGAAGCTTTCTTT
. | few | TRBJ2-5 | TRBV7-2 | CASSQSPKETQYF | TGTGCCAGCAGCCAGTCGCCCAAAGAGACCCAGTACTTC
TRBD2 | few | TRBJ2-1 | TRBV9 | CASTPGTTYNEQFF | TGTGCCAGCACTCCGGGGACTACCTACAATGAGCAGTTCTTC
. | few | TRBJ2-1 | TRBV4-2 | CASSRSIYNEQFF | TGTGCCAGCAGCCGTTCAATTTACAATGAGCAGTTCTTC
. | few | TRBJ2-2 | TRBV9 | CASSVANPRAGELFF | TGTGCCAGCAGCGTAGCCAACCCTAGGGCCGGGGAGCTGTTTTTT
TRBD2 | few | TRBJ2-7 | TRBV9 | CASSGRTSGSYEQYF | TGTGCCAGCAGCGGACGGACTAGCGGCTCCTACGAGCAGTACTTC
. | many | TRBJ1-1 | TRBV7-2 | CASSPWPQMGAFF | TGTGCCAGCAGCCCATGGCCCCAAATGGGAGCTTTCTTT
. | . | TRBJ2-2 | TRBV5-1 | CASRLSVGELFF | TGCGCCAGCAGACTTAGCGTCGGGGAGCTGTTTTTT
. | . | TRBJ2-2 | TRBV6-5 | CASSRDTGELFF | TGTGCCAGCAGCCGGGACACCGGGGAGCTGTTTTTT
TRBD2 | few | TRBJ2-5 | TRBV7-2 | CASSSGTSKETQYF | TGTGCCAGCAGCTCTGGGACTAGCAAAGAGACCCAGTACTTC
TRBD2 | many | TRBJ2-1 | TRBV4-3 | CASSQETSGSRFEQFF | TGCGCCAGCAGCCAAGAGACTAGCGGGAGTAGGTTTGAGCAGTTCTTC
TRBD1 | . | TRBJ1-3 | TRBV6-6 | CASRSQGFGNTIYF | TGTGCCAGCAGATCACAGGGGTTTGGAAACACCATATATTTT
TRBD2 | . | TRBJ2-7 | TRBV7-2 | CASSLERGVGREQYF | TGTGCCAGCAGCTTAGAGCGGGGGGTCGGGCGCGAGCAGTACTTC
. | few | TRBJ2-2 | TRBV29-1 | CSVDGTHTGELFF | TGCAGCGTTGACGGGACCCACACCGGGGAGCTGTTTTTT
. | few | TRBJ1-5 | TRBV7-2 | CASSFTMDGVEPQHF | TGTGCCAGCAGCTTTACAATGGACGGAGTGGAGCCCCAGCATTTT
. | few | TRBJ1-4 | TRBV28 | CASRRSGNEKLFF | TGTGCCAGCAGGCGCTCTGGCAATGAAAAACTGTTTTTT
. | . | TRBJ2-7 | TRBV30 | CAWRRGGSEQYF | TGTGCCTGGAGGCGGGGAGGCAGCGAGCAGTACTTC
. | . | TRBJ1-1 | TRBV29-1 | CSVGGPEAFF | TGCAGCGTTGGGGGGCCTGAAGCTTTCTTT
. | few | TRBJ2-5 | TRBV29-1 | CSVKGTEGVTQYF | TGCAGCGTTAAAGGGACGGAGGGGGTGACCCAGTACTTC
TRBD1 | . | TRBJ1-2 | TRBV25-1 | CASSESTGRGYGYTF | TGTGCCAGCAGTGAATCGACAGGGAGGGGGTATGGCTACACCTTC
. | . | TRBJ1-1 | TRBV5-4 | CASSSRETEAFF | TGTGCCAGCAGCTCACGAGAGACTGAAGCTTTCTTT
. | . | TRBJ2-7 | TRBV23-1 | CASSQALYEQYF | TGCGCCAGCAGTCAAGCCCTCTACGAGCAGTACTTC
. | . | TRBJ2-5 | TRBV29-1 | CSVSLGGQGGGAQYF | TGCAGCGTCTCCCTAGGAGGGCAGGGTGGTGGGGCCCAGTACTTC
. | . | TRBJ2-3 | TRBV6-5 | CASSYSGPPDTQYF | TGTGCCAGCAGTTACTCCGGACCACCCGATACGCAGTATTTT